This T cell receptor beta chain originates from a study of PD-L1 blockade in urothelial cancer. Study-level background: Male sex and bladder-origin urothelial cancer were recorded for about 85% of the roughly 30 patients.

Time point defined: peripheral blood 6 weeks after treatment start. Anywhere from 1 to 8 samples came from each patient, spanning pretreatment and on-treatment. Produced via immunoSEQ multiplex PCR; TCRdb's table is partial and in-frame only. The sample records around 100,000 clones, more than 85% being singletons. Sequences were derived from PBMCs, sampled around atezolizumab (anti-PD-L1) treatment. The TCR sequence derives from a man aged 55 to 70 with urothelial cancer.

The CDR3 loop reads CASSQTLASQYF. CDR3 DNA sequence: TGTGCCAGCAGTCAGACCCTAGCTTCGCAGTATTTT. The chain carries TRBV7-9 and TRBJ2-3, with D possibly matching TRBD2 (5 bases). The germline V gene encodes CDR1 SEHNR and CDR2 FQNEAQ (reference sequence). The CDR3 spans 12 residues. Trimming took off 6 bases at V and 10 bases at J, with 14 bases between the two ends.